These 5 T cell receptor beta chains share one sample of origin, sequenced in a study of blood T cell repertoires in COVID-19. Clones were read by immunoSEQ multiplex PCR, and TCRdb kept only the in-frame ones, dropping some. This table has some 100,000 clones, around 85% appearing once. The sequenced material came from PBMCs or T cells enriched from blood (not recorded which). These receptors originate from a woman aged 50 to 60 who had recovered from COVID-19.

CDR3 protein: CASSLGRGQTYEQYF. The CDR3 DNA reads as TGCGCCAGCAGCTTGGGGAGGGGTCAGACCTACGAGCAGTACTTC. The chain joins TRBV5-1 to TRBJ2-7; a possible D gene is TRBD2 (6 bases). This CDR3 spans 15 amino acids. The ends were cut back, 0 bases at V and 2 bases at J, with 12 bases in the middle. Looked up from germline, CDR1 is SGHRS and CDR2 is YFSETQ.

The chain employs TRBV5-4 and TRBJ2-7, with 8 bases matching TRBD1. The CDR3 runs 14 residues. Germline CDR1 SGHNT, CDR2 YYREEE (reference sequence). With V trimmed by 3 bases and J by 6 bases, 8 bases remained unmatched. Here the CDR3 reads CASSSRTGQVEQYF. DNA for the CDR3: TGTGCCAGCAGCTCGCGGACAGGGCAGGTCGAGCAGTACTTC.

In nucleotides, the CDR3 is TGTGCCAGCAGCAGAGGGGTAGGGGGACTGTTTTTT. This encodes CASSRGVGGLFF. The rearrangement links TRBV7-9 to TRBJ1-4; TRBD1 might be the D (6 bases). This CDR3 has 12 amino acids. V lost 5 bases, J lost 13 bases, and 14 bases lay in between. Germline V lookup: CDR1 SEHNR, CDR2 FQNEAQ (reference sequence). Together with reference TRBV7-9 and TRBJ1-4, the CDR3 gives the full variable domain: DTGVSQNPRHKITKRGQNVTFRCDPISEHNRLYWYRQTLGQGPEFLTYFQNEAQLEKSRLLSDRFSAERPKGSFSTLEIQRTEQGDSAMYLCASSRGVGGLFFGSGTQLSVL.

The CDR3 nucleotides read TGTGCCAGCAGCTTACAACCGGAAAACATTCAGTACTTC. This encodes CASSLQPENIQYF. This chain links TRBV7-3 with TRBJ2-4; D gene ambiguous. Deletions cut 2 bases from V and 5 bases from J, with 7 bases between. Germline loops: CDR1 SGHTA, CDR2 FQGTGA. This CDR3 has 13 amino acids.

The chain employs TRBV2 and TRBJ1-5; no clear D. CDR3 length: 15 residues. In germline, CDR1 is SNHLY, CDR2 FYNNEI. V was cut by 4 bases and J by 0 bases, with 10 bases left in between. In nucleotides, the CDR3 is TGTGCCAGCAGTGTTCGGGGAGATAGCAATCAGCCCCAGCATTTT. Amino acids: CASSVRGDSNQPQHF.